One T cell receptor beta chain is described in this entry. This CDR3 is built from 16 residues. With 5 bases removed from V and 1 base from J, the gap between germline ends came to 16 bases. CDR1 SEHNR and CDR2 FQNEAQ come from the germline V gene (reference sequence). The sample belongs to a study of T cell repertoires in cytomegalovirus infection. TCRdb redid the calling of the reads with MiXCR, one entry per CDR3 protein. Of 200,000 to 300,000 distinct CDR3 sequences in the sample, roughly an eighth were seen once. The V call is TRBV7-9, the J call TRBJ2-3, with TRBD2 as a possible D gene (7 bases). The sequence was collected from a human donor in good health (CMV status not recorded). Some clones in this sample may be carry-over from other donors' samples. What was sequenced was PBMCs. This chain's CDR3 is CASSTGWAGGTDTQYF. Here the CDR3 DNA reads TGTGCCAGCAGCACAGGGTGGGCGGGAGGCACAGATACGCAGTATTTT.